These 27 T cell receptor beta chains were sequenced from one sample in a study of OX40 agonist ivuxolimab in advanced cancers. The protocol was immunoSEQ multiplex PCR, while the TCRdb copy is restricted to in-frame clones and leaves out a portion. The sample lists around 40,000 clones; approximately 89% were seen once. This material consisted of CD4+ or CD8+ T cells sorted from blood, taken in a trial of the OX40 agonist ivuxolimab. All receptors derive from an adult with an advanced solid tumor such as melanoma, head and neck, liver or kidney cancer.

This clone showed up just once. The J gene is TRBJ2-2, the V gene TRBV6-6; unclear D gene. CDR3 length: 15 amino acids. Germline CDR1 and CDR2: MNHNY and SVGAGI (reference sequence). V was shortened by 0 bases and J by 3 bases, with 8 bases between the two germline ends. CDR3 amino acids: CASSYSSAYTGELFF. The CDR3 nucleotides are TGTGCCAGCAGTTACTCCAGTGCCTACACCGGGGAGCTGTTTTTT.

The rearrangement joins TRBV7-8 to TRBJ1-3, with 12 positions matching TRBD1. After removal of 4 bases from V and 1 base from J, the junction contained 2 bases not matched to a gene. Per germline, CDR1 SGHVS and CDR2 FQNEAQ. The CDR3 extends over 16 amino acids. CDR3 nucleotides: TGTGCCAGCAGCTGGGGACAGGGGGCTTCTGGAAACACCATATATTTT. This sequence encodes CASSWGQGASGNTIYF.

The chain combines TRBV6-5 with TRBJ1-5; TRBD1 aligns across 7 bases. Germline CDR1 reads MNHEY; CDR2 reads SVGAGI. The V and J ends lost 6 bases and 6 bases, in that order; junction bases with no gene match: 8. The CDR3 has 14 residues. The CDR3 nucleotides are TGTGCCAGCAGCCGAGGGGGCAGGTTTCAGCCCCAGCATTTT. Translated, it gives CASSRGGRFQPQHF.

The chain recombines TRBV9 with TRBJ2-2, with D hard to call. The germline V gene has CDR1 SGDLS and CDR2 YYNGEE. V gave up 4 bases and J gave up 3 bases, with 10 bases separating them. CDR3 size: 14 residues. CDR3 nucleotides: TGTGCCAGCAGCCCCTCCATAGACACCGGGGAGCTGTTTTTT. Its translation is CASSPSIDTGELFF.

This sequence joins TRBV28 and TRBJ1-4; 7 nucleotides match TRBD1. Germline CDR1 is MDHEN and CDR2 is SYDVKM. V was pared by 5 bases and J by 8 bases, with 14 bases of the junction left unmatched. The CDR3 consists of 16 residues. In DNA, the CDR3 is TGTGCCAGCAGTACCCGACAGGGCCGGATCAGGGAAAAACTGTTTTTT. It yields the protein CASSTRQGRIREKLFF. Together with reference TRBV28 and TRBJ1-4, the CDR3 gives the full variable domain: DVKVTQSSRYLVKRTGEKVFLECVQDMDHENMFWYRQDPGLGLRLIYFSYDVKMKEKGDIPEGYSVSREKKERFSLILESASTNQTSMYLCASSTRQGRIREKLFFGSGTQLSVL.

The rearrangement joins TRBV11-3 to TRBJ2-5, with unresolved D. The CDR3 sequence is 12 residues long. Trimming pared 1 base from V and 5 bases from J, leaving 5 bases between. Germline assignment: CDR1 SGHNT and CDR2 YENEEA. CDR3 nucleotides: TGTGCCAGCAGCTTAGCCCGGGAGACCCAGTACTTC. This encodes CASSLARETQYF.

The J gene is TRBJ2-7, the V gene TRBV5-4, with D unresolved. The CDR3 has 16 residues. Germline CDR1 reads SGHNT; CDR2 reads YYREEE (reference sequence). Trimming removed 4 bases from V and 6 bases from J, with 23 bases in between. CDR3 amino acids: CASSPGQLGVTREQYF. Here the CDR3 DNA reads TGTGCCAGCAGCCCCGGGCAACTTGGGGTTACTCGCGAGCAGTACTTC.

The chain has TRBV10-1 and TRBJ2-1; D may correspond to TRBD1 or TRBD2 (5 bases each). The length of the CDR3 is 13 residues. Germline CDR1 and CDR2: WNHNN and SYGVQD (reference sequence). Trimming removed 8 bases at V and 7 bases at J, with 15 bases between. The CDR3 loop reads CASSLVWGNEQFF. As DNA, the CDR3 is TGCGCCAGCTCCCTAGTGTGGGGGAATGAGCAGTTCTTC.

V gene TRBV15 combines with J gene TRBJ2-7; tentative D call: TRBD1 (6 bases). The CDR3 totals 15 residues. Deletions cut 5 bases from V and 6 bases from J, with 20 bases between. Germline CDR1 is LNHNV and CDR2 is YYDKDF (reference sequence). DNA of the CDR3: TGTGCCACCAGCCGACCTAGCACAGGGTCCGGCGAGCAGTACTTC. Its translation is CATSRPSTGSGEQYF. Full variable domain (remainder filled in from reference TRBV15 and TRBJ2-7): DAMVIQNPRYQVTQFGKPVTLSCSQTLNHNVMYWYQQKSSQAPKLLFHYYDKDFNNEADTPDNFQSRRPNTSFCFLDIRSPGLGDTAMYLCATSRPSTGSGEQYFGPGTRLTVT.

The V and J genes are TRBV11-3 and TRBJ2-1; D ambiguous. The CDR3 is 16 amino acids. Per germline, CDR1 SGHNT and CDR2 YENEEA. The V end was cut by 5 bases, the J end by 3 bases, with 17 bases between. DNA of the CDR3: TGTGCCAGCAGCCCGCTAGGCCCCAAAGGCTACAATGAGCAGTTCTTC. Translation: CASSPLGPKGYNEQFF.

The V and J genes are TRBV11-3 and TRBJ2-1; D ambiguous. V was trimmed by 5 bases and J by 3 bases, leaving 8 bases between them. The CDR3 loop spans 13 amino acids. CDR1 and CDR2 from the germline V gene are SGHNT and YENEEA. The CDR3 region has the DNA TGTGCCAGCAGCCAAAACGGCTACAATGAGCAGTTCTTC. Translating it yields CASSQNGYNEQFF. Using reference TRBV11-3 and TRBJ2-1 for the parts outside the CDR3, the full variable domain is EAGVVQSPRYKIIEKKQPVAFWCNPISGHNTLYWYLQNLGQGPELLIRYENEEAVDDSQLPKDRFSAERLKGVDSTLKIQPAELGDSAVYLCASSQNGYNEQFFGPGTRLTVL.

V usage is TRBV6-5 and J usage is TRBJ2-7; TRBD1 matches at 9 bases. The CDR3 has 14 residues. The V and J ends lost 6 bases and 7 bases, in that order; junction bases with no gene match: 10. From germline, CDR1 is MNHEY and CDR2 SVGAGI. The CDR3 loop is CASRPGTGPKEQYF. The CDR3 DNA follows: TGTGCCAGCAGGCCCGGGACAGGGCCTAAAGAGCAGTACTTC.

This rearrangement joins TRBV5-7 to TRBJ1-1; D gene ambiguous. TRBV5-7 is an ORF for which the function is uncertain. Trimming left V 0 bases short and J 11 bases short, with 11 bases between. The CDR3 length is 12 residues. The CDR3 region has the DNA TGTGCCAGCAGCTTGGTTGGGGTGAGGGCTTTCTTT. Translated, it gives CASSLVGVRAFF.

The rearrangement links TRBV7-2 to TRBJ2-3; possible D gene TRBD2, 6 bases. CDR3 size: 15 residues. Germline CDR1 is SGHTA and CDR2 is FQGNSA. Trimming removed 4 bases from V and 6 bases from J, with 17 bases in between. CDR3 nucleotides: TGTGCCAGCAGCTCGGAGGGTCCGACTTCGGATACGCAGTATTTT. This gives the protein CASSSEGPTSDTQYF.

About this clone itself: Other DNA sequences from this sample encode an identical CDR3 as well. Here the CDR3 reads CASQLVVVKNIQYF. Written as DNA, the CDR3 is TGTGCCAGCCAGTTGGTAGTTGTCAAAAACATTCAGTACTTC. This chain links TRBV2 with TRBJ2-4; unclear D gene. The CDR3 consists of 14 residues. Germline CDR1 and CDR2: SNHLY and FYNNEI. V lost 8 bases, J lost 3 bases, and 14 bases lay in between.

This clone is medium-sized within its sample. V and J are TRBV5-1 and TRBJ1-4, with 7 bases matching TRBD1. Trimming removed 3 bases from V and 0 bases from J; junction bases left unmatched: 5. Germline assignment: CDR1 SGHRS and CDR2 YFSETQ. The CDR3 covers 16 residues. The CDR3 is CASSYTGATTNEKLFF. The CDR3 bases are TGCGCCAGCAGCTACACAGGGGCCACAACTAATGAAAAACTGTTTTTT.

V usage is TRBV7-2 and J usage is TRBJ1-1; D unclear. CDR3 size: 12 residues. The V and J ends lost 3 bases and 1 base respectively, with 3 bases between them. Germline-derived CDR1 and CDR2 are SGHTA and FQGNSA. The CDR3 reads CASSLTNTEAFF. In DNA form, the CDR3 reads TGTGCCAGCAGCTTGACGAACACTGAAGCTTTCTTT.

This chain uses TRBV28 with TRBJ2-3; tentatively, D is TRBD2 (6 bases). There are 16 residues in the CDR3. Germline lookup yields CDR1 MDHEN and CDR2 SYDVKM. Trimming left V 2 bases short and J 2 bases short, with 14 bases between. The CDR3 reads CASSLGGRYTTDTQYF. The DNA for the CDR3 is TGTGCCAGCAGTTTAGGAGGGAGGTATACCACAGATACGCAGTATTTT. The full variable domain, its missing parts supplied by reference TRBV28 and TRBJ2-3, is DVKVTQSSRYLVKRTGEKVFLECVQDMDHENMFWYRQDPGLGLRLIYFSYDVKMKEKGDIPEGYSVSREKKERFSLILESASTNQTSMYLCASSLGGRYTTDTQYFGPGTRLTVL.

Concerning this clone itself: Other nucleotide sequences in the sample specify the same CDR3. The chain recombines TRBV11-3 with TRBJ1-1, with D hard to call. V was cut by 5 bases and J by 1 base, with 11 bases left in between. From germline, CDR1 is SGHNT and CDR2 YENEEA. The CDR3 length is 14 residues. The CDR3 nucleotides read TGTGCCAGCAGCCTAGGGCGGAGGAACACTGAAGCTTTCTTT. It encodes CASSLGRRNTEAFF.

This clone has more than one count but fewer than ten. The CDR3 loop is CASIKGVLSGNTIYF. As DNA, the CDR3 is TGTGCCAGCATAAAAGGGGTCCTCTCTGGAAACACCATATATTTT. This chain connects TRBV28 to TRBJ1-3, with D possibly matching TRBD1 (5 bases). CDR1 is MDHEN, CDR2 SYDVKM, per germline. Trimming left V 7 bases short and J 0 bases short, with 13 bases between. The CDR3 is made up of 15 amino acids.

The CDR3 DNA is TGCGCCAGCCATCGACAGGGAACATCAGATACGCAGTATTTT. This encodes CASHRQGTSDTQYF. The chain couples TRBV5-1 to TRBJ2-3, with 7 bases identical to TRBD1. The germline V gene has CDR1 SGHRS and CDR2 YFSETQ. The CDR3 is made up of 14 amino acids. J gave up 4 bases and V 7 bases, and 9 bases lay outside the gene matches.

The chain has TRBV19 and TRBJ1-2; 7 nucleotides match TRBD1. The length of the CDR3 is 14 residues. The junction had 5 bases not matched to a gene; V was cut back by 5 bases and J by 2 bases. Germline-derived CDR1 and CDR2 are LNHDA and SQIVND (reference sequence). CDR3 in DNA: TGTGCCAGTAGTGTGGGACAGTCCAACTATGGCTACACCTTC. Translated, it gives CASSVGQSNYGYTF.

The gene calls are TRBV7-2 and TRBJ2-7; 12 nucleotides align to TRBD2. The CDR3 has 14 residues. With V trimmed by 1 base and J by 5 bases, 0 bases remained unmatched. CDR1 SGHTA and CDR2 FQGNSA come from the germline V gene. The CDR3 sequence: CASSLGLAGDEQYF. CDR3 DNA sequence: TGTGCCAGCAGCTTAGGACTAGCGGGAGACGAGCAGTACTTC.

The CDR3 reads CASSQDIGTEAFF. CDR3 coding DNA: TGTGCCAGCAGCCAAGATATAGGCACTGAAGCTTTCTTT. This chain connects TRBV4-2 to TRBJ1-1; the D is unclear. CDR1 LGHNA and CDR2 YNFKEQ come from the germline V gene. The CDR3 totals 13 residues. Trimming shortened V by 0 bases and J by 4 bases, and 6 bases separated the two germline ends.

This clone was seen just once. The J gene is TRBJ2-2, the V gene TRBV12-5; no clear D. CDR1 is LGHNT and CDR2 is FRNRAP in the germline V gene. V was shortened by 9 bases and J by 3 bases, with 11 bases between the two germline ends. The CDR3 is made up of 13 amino acids. CDR3: CASSDWYTGELFF. The CDR3 DNA follows: TGTGCTAGCTCCGACTGGTACACCGGGGAGCTGTTTTTT.

The chain links TRBV12-5 to TRBJ2-2, with 9 bases aligning to TRBD1. Germline trimming cut 7 bases from V and 1 base from J; bases unmatched to any gene: 19. The V gene's germline CDR1 is LGHNT and CDR2 FRNRAP. The CDR3 is 20 residues long. CDR3 DNA: TGTGCTAGTGCCGGGGACAGGGTTTTCGTTCGGCACATGAACACCGGGGAGCTGTTTTTT. The encoded protein is CASAGDRVFVRHMNTGELFF. Full variable domain (rest looked up from reference TRBV12-5 and TRBJ2-2): DARVTQTPRHKVTEMGQEVTMRCQPILGHNTVFWYRQTMMQGLELLAYFRNRAPLDDSGMPKDRFSAEMPDATLATLKIQPSEPRDSAVYFCASAGDRVFVRHMNTGELFFGEGSRLTVL.

A single count supports this clone. V usage is TRBV7-9 and J usage is TRBJ2-7; 7 nucleotides agree with TRBD2. The V segment lost 10 bases and the J segment 0 bases; nucleotides outside the gene matches: 6. Germline V gives CDR1 SEHNR, CDR2 FQNEAQ (reference sequence). This CDR3 has 13 residues. Here the CDR3 reads CAITPGGSYEQYF. Written as DNA, the CDR3 is TGTGCCATTACTCCGGGGGGCTCCTACGAGCAGTACTTC. Looking up the rest from reference TRBV7-9 and TRBJ2-7 gives the full variable domain: DTGVSQNPRHKITKRGQNVTFRCDPISEHNRLYWYRQTLGQGPEFLTYFQNEAQLEKSRLLSDRFSAERPKGSFSTLEIQRTEQGDSAMYLCAITPGGSYEQYFGPGTRLTVT.